This T cell receptor (beta chain) was documented in a study of cytomegalovirus exposure and HLA in healthy donors. Sequencing used immunoSEQ multiplex PCR; TCRdb keeps in-frame clones, though not all of them. The data show 150,000 to 200,000 clones, around 86% seen once. The CDR3 consists of 13 residues. Germline V gives CDR1 MNHEY, CDR2 SMNVEV (reference sequence). Trimming stripped 3 bases from V and 4 bases from J, with 9 bases between. The sequencing input was PBMCs. This rearrangement joins TRBV27 to TRBJ1-1; no firm D call. The sequence came from a woman between 18 and 30 years old in good health and CMV-seronegative. The CDR3: CASSFPGATEAFF. The CDR3 nucleotides read TGTGCCAGCAGTTTTCCAGGCGCCACTGAAGCTTTCTTT.